Presented here are 18 T cell receptor beta chains from one specimen sequenced in a study of T cells after yellow fever vaccination. TCRdb used MiXCR to reprocess the 5' RACE reads, holding one entry per CDR3 protein. The table lists some 27,000 distinct CDR3 sequences, just under 6.5% of them singletons, with about 25% in the top ten. Sequenced material: PBMCs, either bulk or a sorted T-cell subset (CD4+, CD8+, memory, or dextramer-sorted; not recorded which), taken on the day of the yellow fever booster vaccination. These receptors originate from a man aged 30-40 years who received the YFV17D yellow fever vaccine.

This clonotype has a count of ten or more. The V call is TRBV19, the J call TRBJ2-2; no definite D call. Trimming shortened V by 9 bases and J by 0 bases, and 14 bases separated the two germline ends. CDR3 size: 15 residues. The germline gives CDR1 LNHDA, CDR2 SQIVND (reference sequence). The CDR3 nucleotides read TGTGCCAGCCGAAAACAGCTCGCGAACACCGGGGAGCTGTTTTTT. Protein product: CASRKQLANTGELFF. Filled out from reference TRBV19 and TRBJ2-2, the complete variable domain reads DGGITQSPKYLFRKEGQNVTLSCEQNLNHDAMYWYRQDPGQGLRLIYYSQIVNDFQKGDIAEGYSVSREKKESFPLTVTSAQKNPTAFYLCASRKQLANTGELFFGEGSRLTVL.

This clonotype was seen ten or more times. As DNA, the CDR3 is TGTGCCAGCTCACAAGGGCTGGAGGGCACAGATACGCAGTATTTT. Amino acids: CASSQGLEGTDTQYF. The chain employs TRBV18 and TRBJ2-3; D is perhaps TRBD2 (5 bases). The CDR3 has 15 residues. V lost 4 bases and J lost 1, with 12 bases in between. Germline loops: CDR1 KGHSH, CDR2 LQKENI. The whole variable domain, filled in from reference TRBV18 and TRBJ2-3, reads NAGVMQNPRHLVRRRGQEARLRCSPMKGHSHVYWYRQLPEEGLKFMVYLQKENIIDESGMPKERFSAEFPKEGPSILRIQQVVRGDSAAYFCASSQGLEGTDTQYFGPGTRLTVL.

The J gene is TRBJ2-1, the V gene TRBV7-6, with TRBD2 matching over 9 bases. CDR1 and CDR2 from the germline V gene are SGHVS and FNYEAQ. With V trimmed by 5 bases and J by 4 bases, 6 bases remained unmatched. The CDR3 runs to 15 residues. The chain's CDR3 is CASSTLAGEYNEQFF. The CDR3 bases are TGTGCCAGCAGCACACTAGCGGGCGAGTACAATGAGCAGTTCTTC.

This clonotype showed up just a few times. The rearrangement joins TRBV19 to TRBJ1-1; D is ambiguous. The ends were cut back, 7 bases at V and 4 bases at J, with 16 bases in the middle. Germline V gene data show CDR1 as LNHDA and CDR2 as SQIVND (reference sequence). The CDR3 is 14 residues long. The CDR3 DNA is TGTGCCAGTACGAGTAAAATAGGCGGCACTGAAGCTTTCTTT. This encodes CASTSKIGGTEAFF.

This clonotype appeared a few times. V and J are TRBV29-1 and TRBJ2-7; maybe TRBD2 (6 bases). The germline V gene encodes CDR1 SQVTM and CDR2 ANQGSEA. The CDR3 contains 14 residues. The V end lost 4 bases, the J end lost 0 bases, and 13 bases lay between the germline ends. This chain's CDR3 is CSVGGRFSSYEQYF. Here the CDR3 DNA reads TGCAGCGTTGGAGGGAGGTTCAGCTCCTACGAGCAGTACTTC.

This clonotype was detected many times. This sequence joins TRBV6-5 and TRBJ2-3, with no clear D. V was shortened by 6 bases and J by 2 bases, with 12 bases between the two germline ends. The CDR3 loop spans 14 amino acids. Germline V gene sequence: CDR1 MNHEY, CDR2 SVGAGI. The CDR3 spells CASSYRHPTDTQYF. DNA for the CDR3: TGTGCCAGCAGCTACCGCCATCCCACAGATACGCAGTATTTT.

The chain combines TRBV9 with TRBJ2-7, with TRBD1 identical over 11 bases. Germline V gene sequence: CDR1 SGDLS, CDR2 YYNGEE. The CDR3 runs 15 residues. After removal of 0 bases from V and 7 bases from J, the junction contained 6 bases not matched to a gene. CDR3 sequence reads: CASSVGDRGLGEQYF. The CDR3 region has the DNA TGTGCCAGCAGCGTAGGGGACAGGGGGTTGGGAGAGCAGTACTTC.

Only a few counts were recorded for this clonotype. The CDR3 sequence: CASKGRPQHF. For the CDR3, the DNA is TGCGCCAGCAAGGGGCGGCCCCAGCATTTT. V usage is TRBV5-1 and J usage is TRBJ1-5, with D perhaps TRBD1 (5 bases). Germline V gene data show CDR1 as SGHRS and CDR2 as YFSETQ. The length of the CDR3 is 10 residues. V was pared by 6 bases and J by 9 bases, with 7 bases between.

This clonotype was counted at least ten times. The chain joins TRBV7-9 to TRBJ1-6; 10 bases line up with TRBD1. Germline-derived CDR1 and CDR2 are SEHNR and FQNEAQ (reference sequence). The V gene end was trimmed by 6 bases and the J gene end by 8 bases; junction bases not matched to a gene: 4. This CDR3 contains 14 residues. CDR3 protein: CASRPGQGDSPLHF. The CDR3 nucleotides read TGTGCCAGCAGACCAGGACAGGGGGATTCACCCCTCCACTTT.

At least ten counts were recorded for this clonotype. DNA of the CDR3: TGTGCCAGTCGACAGCCTTCTAATGAAAAACTGTTTTTT. Residues: CASRQPSNEKLFF. The chain carries TRBV19 and TRBJ1-4; D perhaps matches TRBD1 (5 bases). Germline V gene lookup returns CDR1 LNHDA and CDR2 SQIVND (reference sequence). Trimming pared 8 bases from V and 3 bases from J, leaving 10 bases between. CDR3 size: 13 residues.

This clonotype was counted between two and nine times. DNA of the CDR3: TGTGCCAGCGGCCCAGGGGTCGGAGAGACCCAGTACTTC. Encoded protein: CASGPGVGETQYF. The chain has TRBV18 and TRBJ2-5, with a possible D match to TRBD1 (6 bases). Trimming left V 8 bases short and J 4 bases short, with 14 bases between. There are 13 residues in the CDR3. Germline CDR1 and CDR2: KGHSH and LQKENI.

This clonotype has at least ten counts. The chain recombines TRBV6-2 or TRBV6-3 with TRBJ1-4; TRBD1 is a possible D gene (6 bases). Germline assignment: CDR1 MNHEY and CDR2 SVGEGT. The CDR3 runs to 13 residues. V lost 9 bases, J lost 7 bases, and 15 bases lay in between. The CDR3 spells CASRAGGREKLFF. CDR3 in DNA: TGTGCCAGTCGGGCCGGGGGGCGTGAAAAACTGTTTTTT.

This clonotype was seen at least ten times. V usage is TRBV14 and J usage is TRBJ2-2, with 9 bases identical to TRBD1. The CDR3 loop spans 16 amino acids. J was trimmed by 3 bases and V by 0 bases; bases with no gene match: 2. Germline-derived CDR1 and CDR2 are SGHDN and FVKESK. The CDR3 DNA follows: TGTGCCAGCAGCCAAGACAGGACAGGGGACACCGGGGAGCTGTTTTTT. Translating it yields CASSQDRTGDTGELFF.

This clonotype was found many times. The chain couples TRBV6-5 to TRBJ1-3; the D is unclear. CDR1 is MNHEY and CDR2 is SVGAGI in the germline V gene. Trimming took 2 bases from V and 0 from J, leaving 11 bases between them. This CDR3 spans 16 amino acids. This CDR3 reads CASSYRLSNSGNTIYF. The CDR3 DNA follows: TGTGCCAGCAGTTACCGACTGTCTAACTCTGGAAACACCATATATTTT.

This clonotype was picked up many times. V usage is TRBV6-5 and J usage is TRBJ2-1, with 7 bases fitting TRBD2. With V trimmed by 6 bases and J by 12 bases, 8 bases remained unmatched. Germline-derived CDR1 and CDR2 are MNHEY and SVGAGI. The CDR3 totals 12 residues. The CDR3 here is CASSLEGLTQFF. As DNA, the CDR3 is TGTGCCAGCAGCCTAGAGGGACTAACGCAGTTCTTC.

This clonotype has only a few counts. This chain uses TRBV3-1 with TRBJ1-2; 7 bases line up with TRBD1. The CDR3 is made up of 13 amino acids. J was trimmed by 0 bases and V by 8 bases; bases with no gene match: 3. Germline lookup yields CDR1 LGHDT and CDR2 YNNKEL (reference sequence). CDR3 residues: CASGDSANYGYTF. CDR3 nucleotide sequence: TGTGCCAGCGGGGACAGCGCTAACTATGGCTACACCTTC.

There are many counts of this clonotype. CDR3 bases: TGTGCCACCAGCAGAGGGACCGGGGAGCTGTTTTTT. The encoded protein is CATSRGTGELFF. The V and J genes are TRBV15 and TRBJ2-2; D is undetermined. CDR3 length: 12 residues. V lost 1 base, J lost 5 bases, and 2 bases lay in between. Per germline, CDR1 LNHNV and CDR2 YYDKDF (reference sequence).

Many counts were recorded for this clonotype. V is TRBV2 and J is TRBJ1-2, with TRBD1 matching 7 bases. Per the germline V gene, CDR1 is SNHLY and CDR2 is FYNNEI. The CDR3 extends over 14 amino acids. V trimming: 6 bases; J trimming: 0 bases; junction bases outside the gene matches: 4. For the CDR3, the DNA is TGTGCCAGCAGAGACAGGGCGGCTAACTATGGCTACACCTTC. It encodes CASRDRAANYGYTF. Drawing the rest from reference TRBV2 and TRBJ1-2, the complete variable domain is EPEVTQTPSHQVTQMGQEVILRCVPISNHLYFYWYRQILGQKVEFLVSFYNNEISEKSEIFDDQFSVERPDGSNFTLKIRSTKLEDSAMYFCASRDRAANYGYTFGSGTRLTVV.